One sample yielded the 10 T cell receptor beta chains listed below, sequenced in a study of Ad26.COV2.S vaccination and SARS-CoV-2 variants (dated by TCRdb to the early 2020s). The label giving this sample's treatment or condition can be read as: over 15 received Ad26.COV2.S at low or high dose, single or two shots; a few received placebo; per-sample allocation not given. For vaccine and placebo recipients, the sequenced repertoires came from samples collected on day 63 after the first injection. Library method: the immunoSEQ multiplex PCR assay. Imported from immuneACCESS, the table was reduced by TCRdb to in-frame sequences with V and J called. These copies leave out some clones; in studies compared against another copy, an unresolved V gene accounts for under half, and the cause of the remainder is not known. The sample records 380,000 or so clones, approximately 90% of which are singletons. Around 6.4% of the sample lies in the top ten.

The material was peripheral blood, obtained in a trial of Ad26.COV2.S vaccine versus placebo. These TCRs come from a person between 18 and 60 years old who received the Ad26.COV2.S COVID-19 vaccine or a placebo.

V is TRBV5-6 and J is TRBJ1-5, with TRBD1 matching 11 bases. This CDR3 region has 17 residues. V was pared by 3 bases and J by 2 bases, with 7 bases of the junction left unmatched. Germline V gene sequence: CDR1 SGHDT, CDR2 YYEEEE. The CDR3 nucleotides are TGTGCCAGCAGCTCCGGGACAGGGGGTAGGGGCAATCAGCCCCAGCATTTT. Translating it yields CASSSGTGGRGNQPQHF.

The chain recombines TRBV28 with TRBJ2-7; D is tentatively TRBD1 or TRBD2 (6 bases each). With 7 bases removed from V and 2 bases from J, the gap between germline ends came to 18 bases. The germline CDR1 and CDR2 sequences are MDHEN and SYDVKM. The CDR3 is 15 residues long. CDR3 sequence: CASKNGGRRPYEQYF. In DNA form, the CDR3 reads TGTGCCAGCAAAAACGGGGGCCGGAGACCCTACGAGCAGTACTTC.

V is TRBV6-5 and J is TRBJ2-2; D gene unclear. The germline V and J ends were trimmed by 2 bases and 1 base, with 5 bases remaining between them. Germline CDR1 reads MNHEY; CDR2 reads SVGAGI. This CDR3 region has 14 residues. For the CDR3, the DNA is TGTGCCAGCAGTTACCTCTGGAACACCGGGGAGCTGTTTTTT. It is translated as CASSYLWNTGELFF.

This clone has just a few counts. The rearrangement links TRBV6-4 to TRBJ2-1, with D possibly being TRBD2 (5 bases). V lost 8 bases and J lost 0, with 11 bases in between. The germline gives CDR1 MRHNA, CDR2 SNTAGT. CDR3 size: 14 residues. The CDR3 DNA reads TGTGCCAGCGGGCCGGAGGTCTCCTACAATGAGCAGTTCTTC. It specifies CASGPEVSYNEQFF.

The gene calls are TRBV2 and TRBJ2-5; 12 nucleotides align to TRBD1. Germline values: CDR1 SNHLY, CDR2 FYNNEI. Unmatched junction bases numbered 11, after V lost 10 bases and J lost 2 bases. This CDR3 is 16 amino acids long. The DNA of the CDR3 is TGTGCCATCCAGGGGGACAGGGGGCGCGAACAAGAGACCCAGTACTTC. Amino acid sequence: CAIQGDRGREQETQYF.

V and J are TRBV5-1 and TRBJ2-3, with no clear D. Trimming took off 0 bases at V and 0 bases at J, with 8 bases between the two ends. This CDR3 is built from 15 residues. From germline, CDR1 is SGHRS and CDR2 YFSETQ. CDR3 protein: CASSLEWPSTDTQYF. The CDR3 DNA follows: TGCGCCAGCAGCTTGGAATGGCCCAGCACAGATACGCAGTATTTT.

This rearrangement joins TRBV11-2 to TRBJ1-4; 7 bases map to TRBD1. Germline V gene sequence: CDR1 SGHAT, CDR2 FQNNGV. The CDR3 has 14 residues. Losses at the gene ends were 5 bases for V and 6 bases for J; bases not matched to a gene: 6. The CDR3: CASSQGGGDEKLFF. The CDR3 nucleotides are TGTGCCAGCAGCCAGGGGGGAGGCGATGAAAAACTGTTTTTT.

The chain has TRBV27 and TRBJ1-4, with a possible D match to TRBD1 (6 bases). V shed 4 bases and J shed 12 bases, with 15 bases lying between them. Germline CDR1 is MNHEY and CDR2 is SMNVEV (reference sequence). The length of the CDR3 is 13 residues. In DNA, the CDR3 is TGTGCCAGCAGTTACACGGGGGCTGGGGAACTGTTTTTT. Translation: CASSYTGAGELFF.

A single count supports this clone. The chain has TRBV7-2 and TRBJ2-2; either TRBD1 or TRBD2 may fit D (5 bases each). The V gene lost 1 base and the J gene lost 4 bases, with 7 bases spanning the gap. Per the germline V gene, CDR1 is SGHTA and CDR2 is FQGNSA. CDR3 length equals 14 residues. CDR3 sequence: CASSLGGTTGELFF. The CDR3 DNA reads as TGTGCCAGCAGCTTAGGAGGGACCACCGGGGAGCTGTTTTTT.

CDR3 nucleotide sequence: TGTGCCAGCAGCTCATCAGATTACAATGAGCAGTTCTTC. It is translated as CASSSSDYNEQFF. This chain links TRBV9 with TRBJ2-1; the D is unclear. This CDR3 region has 13 residues. CDR1 is SGDLS and CDR2 is YYNGEE in the germline V gene. V lost 4 bases to trimming and J lost 4 bases, with 9 bases between them.